The entry that follows covers one T cell receptor (beta chain) sequence. What it binds is not known. The CDR3 is made up of 16 amino acids. Germline V gene data show CDR1 as LGHNA and CDR2 as YNFKEQ. V shed 0 bases and J 2 bases; nucleotides not matched to a gene: 4. The entry originates in a study of T cells after yellow fever vaccination. Study as a whole: Low-cell-number fractions underwent preparation using SMART-Seq v4 Ultra Low Input.

TCRdb recomputed calls from the 5' RACE reads with MiXCR, one row per CDR3 protein. The table has approximately 550,000 distinct CDR3 sequences, about 19% seen once. Overall study results and limits: Just a small share of clonotypes turned up in the CD4 compartment as well as the CD8 compartment. Though weaker, the secondary response peaked faster, on day 5 versus 15.

The chain uses TRBV4-2 and TRBJ2-7; TRBD2 matches 10 bases. This specimen was PBMCs, taken 15 days after the yellow fever booster vaccination. The TCR originated in a man aged 30-40 years who received the YFV17D yellow fever vaccine. Written as DNA, the CDR3 is TGTGCCAGCAGCCAAGATACTAGCGGGGTAACCTACGAGCAGTACTTC. As protein: CASSQDTSGVTYEQYF.